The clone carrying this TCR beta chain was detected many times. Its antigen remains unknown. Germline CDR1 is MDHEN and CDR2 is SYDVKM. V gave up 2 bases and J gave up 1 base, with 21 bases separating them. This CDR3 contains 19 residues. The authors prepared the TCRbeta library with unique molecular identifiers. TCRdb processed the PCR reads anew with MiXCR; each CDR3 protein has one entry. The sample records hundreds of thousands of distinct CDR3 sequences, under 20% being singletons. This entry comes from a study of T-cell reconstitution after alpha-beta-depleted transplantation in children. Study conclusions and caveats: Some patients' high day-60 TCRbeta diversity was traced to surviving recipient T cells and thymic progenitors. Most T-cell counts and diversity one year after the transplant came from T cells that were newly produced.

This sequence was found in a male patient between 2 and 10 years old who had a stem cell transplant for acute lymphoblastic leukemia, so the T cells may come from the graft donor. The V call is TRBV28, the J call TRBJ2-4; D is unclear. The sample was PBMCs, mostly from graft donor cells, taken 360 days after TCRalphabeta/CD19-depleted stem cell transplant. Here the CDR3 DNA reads TGTGCCAGCAGTTTACTTCTCCGGATGGGGTCGCCCGCCAAAAACATTCAGTACTTC. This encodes CASSLLLRMGSPAKNIQYF.